This entry lists 16 T cell receptor beta chains sequenced from one sample in a study of blood T cell repertoires in COVID-19 (dated by TCRdb to 2019 to 2021). To prepare the library, the immunoSEQ multiplex PCR assay was applied. Drawn from immuneACCESS, this table holds only the in-frame rearrangements with V and J called that TCRdb kept. Clones are partly lost; checked studies trace under half to an unresolved V gene and leave the rest unexplained. The sample yields about 150,000 clones; about 91% were counted once. More than 0.8% of the sample is in the top ten clones. The sequenced sample was peripheral blood. Receptors originate from a woman aged 45-59 years with acute or convalescent COVID-19.

This CDR3 is CASSQGQGNTGELFF. Here the CDR3 DNA reads TGCGCCAGCAGCCAAGGACAGGGAAACACCGGGGAGCTGTTTTTT. V gene TRBV10-1 combines with J gene TRBJ2-2; TRBD1 agrees at 8 bases. The germline V gene has CDR1 WNHNN and CDR2 SYGVQD (reference sequence). The J segment lost 2 bases and the V segment lost 6 bases, leaving 5 bases of the junction unmatched. The CDR3 spans 15 residues.

The chain recombines TRBV27 with TRBJ2-3, with 9 bases lining up with TRBD1. The germline CDR1 and CDR2 sequences are MNHEY and SMNVEV (reference sequence). Unmatched junction bases numbered 7, after V lost 6 bases and J lost 6 bases. The CDR3 runs 14 residues. DNA for the CDR3: TGTGCCAGCAGGGAGGGACAGGGAAGCGATACGCAGTATTTT. This encodes CASREGQGSDTQYF.

This chain links TRBV2 with TRBJ1-4; 7 bases line up with TRBD1. The ends lost 5 bases at V and 2 bases at J; junction bases unmatched: 2. The CDR3 is 14 residues long. Germline V gene lookup returns CDR1 SNHLY and CDR2 FYNNEI. The CDR3 region has the DNA TGTGCCAGCAGTACAGGGGTCACTAATGAAAAACTGTTTTTT. Protein: CASSTGVTNEKLFF.

The chain has TRBV2 and TRBJ2-3; 9 bases match TRBD2. V dropped 5 bases and J dropped 4; count of bases not matched to a gene: 4. This CDR3 region has 14 residues. CDR1 SNHLY and CDR2 FYNNEI come from the germline V gene. The CDR3: CASSTAGGADTQYF. The DNA of the CDR3 is TGTGCCAGCAGTACGGCGGGGGGGGCAGATACGCAGTATTTT.

V is TRBV21-1 and J is TRBJ2-3; no DNA check was done on the table's D call, TRBD2. TRBV21-1 is a documented pseudogene. The CDR3 has 18 amino acids. The CDR3 sequence is CASRTGTSGEHSTDTQYF. The DNA of the CDR3 is TGTGCCAGCAGGACCGGGACTAGCGGGGAACATAGCACAGATACGCAGTATTTT.

The chain couples TRBV11-3 to TRBJ2-1; 14 nucleotides line up with TRBD2. CDR1 is SGHNT and CDR2 is YENEEA in the germline V gene. Germline trimming cut 4 bases from V and 8 bases from J; bases unmatched to any gene: 7. This CDR3 comprises 16 residues. The CDR3 DNA reads as TGTGCCAGCAGCTCAGCCGGGACTAGCGGGAGTTATGAGCAGTTCTTC. Translating gives CASSSAGTSGSYEQFF.

CDR3 coding DNA: TGTGCCAGCAGCTTAAGACAGGGACCGGGGTATTTGGGCTACACCTTC. Translating gives CASSLRQGPGYLGYTF. The rearrangement uses TRBV13 and TRBJ1-2; 7 bases line up with TRBD1. The CDR3 runs to 16 residues. Trimming took 2 bases from V and 8 from J; bases not matched to a gene: 14. CDR1 PRHDT and CDR2 FYEKMQ come from the germline V gene (reference sequence).

The chain uses TRBV7-9 and TRBJ1-2; no clear D. CDR3 length: 16 residues. CDR1 SEHNR and CDR2 FQNEAQ come from the germline V gene (reference sequence). Trimming cost V 5 bases and J 3 bases, with 19 bases left between them. The CDR3 sequence is CASSPGGGFTDYGYTF. CDR3 nucleotides: TGTGCCAGCAGCCCGGGTGGAGGGTTTACCGACTATGGCTACACCTTC.

This sequence joins TRBV24-1 and TRBJ2-3; possibly TRBD1 for D (5 bases). Trimming took 6 bases from V and 4 from J, leaving 10 bases between them. The CDR3 loop spans 13 amino acids. Germline V gives CDR1 KGHDR, CDR2 SFDVKD. The CDR3 nucleotides are TGTGCCACCAGTCTCAAACAGGCAGATACGCAGTATTTT. Its translation is CATSLKQADTQYF.

This chain uses TRBV10-1 with TRBJ2-1, with 8 bases matching TRBD1. This CDR3 has 16 residues. Germline CDR1 reads WNHNN; CDR2 reads SYGVQD (reference sequence). V lost 5 bases and J lost 0; bases outside the gene matches: 6. CDR3 region: CASSPGTGSSYNEQFF. Written as DNA, the CDR3 is TGCGCCAGCAGTCCTGGGACAGGAAGCTCCTACAATGAGCAGTTCTTC.

The chain is built from TRBV18 and TRBJ1-4, with 9 bases fitting TRBD1. Trimming took 3 bases from V and 7 from J; bases not matched to a gene: 9. The length of the CDR3 is 16 residues. Germline CDR1 reads KGHSH; CDR2 reads LQKENI. CDR3: CASSPRTGTGSEKLFF. The CDR3 nucleotides are TGTGCCAGCTCACCTCGAACCGGGACAGGGAGTGAAAAACTGTTTTTT. The full variable domain, in which reference TRBV18 and TRBJ1-4 provide the parts outside the CDR3, is NAGVMQNPRHLVRRRGQEARLRCSPMKGHSHVYWYRQLPEEGLKFMVYLQKENIIDESGMPKERFSAEFPKEGPSILRIQQVVRGDSAAYFCASSPRTGTGSEKLFFGSGTQLSVL.

The V call is TRBV9, the J call TRBJ2-1, with D possibly being TRBD2 (6 bases). CDR1 SGDLS and CDR2 YYNGEE come from the germline V gene. V was pared by 3 bases and J by 5 bases, with 12 bases between. The CDR3 loop spans 14 amino acids. CDR3 bases: TGTGCCAGCAGCGGAGAGGCGGGACACAATGAGCAGTTCTTC. Translated: CASSGEAGHNEQFF.

The CDR3 bases are TGCGCCAGCAGCAAGCGGGAGGCCACAGATACGCAGTATTTT. Amino acid sequence: CASSKREATDTQYF. The chain has TRBV10-1 and TRBJ2-3; 9 positions match TRBD2. The trim removed 6 bases at V and 2 bases at J, leaving 3 bases unmatched. CDR3 length: 14 residues. Germline V CDR1 and CDR2: WNHNN, SYGVQD (reference sequence).

This chain links TRBV29-1 with TRBJ2-7; D remains unclear. Between the trimmed V and J ends, which lost 8 bases and 0 bases, there was a span of 14 bases. This CDR3 contains 13 residues. Germline V lookup: CDR1 SQVTM, CDR2 ANQGSEA. CDR3 nucleotide sequence: TGCAGCATCTTAGCACCGAGCTCCTACGAGCAGTACTTC. The encoded protein is CSILAPSSYEQYF.

J is TRBJ1-2 and V is TRBV27; TRBD1 might be the D (5 bases). Trimming shortened V by 6 bases and J by 3 bases, and 11 bases separated the two germline ends. The CDR3 has 13 amino acids. The germline gives CDR1 MNHEY, CDR2 SMNVEV (reference sequence). In nucleotides, the CDR3 is TGTGCCAGCAGCCCCCGGGGGTACTATGGCTACACCTTC. Translated, it gives CASSPRGYYGYTF.

The rearrangement joins TRBV19 to TRBJ2-7, with TRBD2 matching over 11 bases. Germline V CDR1 and CDR2: LNHDA, SQIVND (reference sequence). The CDR3 runs to 14 residues. With V trimmed by 5 bases and J by 3 bases, 3 bases remained unmatched. The CDR3 reads CASSRLAGLYEQYF. DNA for the CDR3: TGTGCCAGTAGTCGACTAGCGGGACTCTACGAGCAGTACTTC.